One and the same sample provided the 25 T cell receptor beta chains below, sequenced in a study of blood T cell repertoires in COVID-19. The table came from immunoSEQ multiplex PCR; TCRdb's copy has only in-frame clones and leaves some out. The data show roughly 170,000 clones, around nine tenths seen once. The specimen was peripheral blood. Receptor source: a woman aged 70-85 years with COVID-19, enrolled during active disease.

This chain links TRBV28 with TRBJ1-1; D is unclear. V lost 4 bases and J 0 bases, leaving 9 bases between the germline ends. The CDR3 covers 14 residues. The germline V gene encodes CDR1 MDHEN and CDR2 SYDVKM. The CDR3 DNA is TGTGCCAGCAGTTGGACTTTAATGAACACTGAAGCTTTCTTT. This codes for CASSWTLMNTEAFF. Based on the CDR3 plus reference TRBV28 and TRBJ1-1, the full variable domain is DVKVTQSSRYLVKRTGEKVFLECVQDMDHENMFWYRQDPGLGLRLIYFSYDVKMKEKGDIPEGYSVSREKKERFSLILESASTNQTSMYLCASSWTLMNTEAFFGQGTRLTVV.

This chain uses TRBV9 with TRBJ1-4; the match to TRBD1 covers 8 bases. This CDR3 contains 15 residues. The J segment lost 5 bases and the V segment lost 4 bases, leaving 7 bases of the junction unmatched. Germline-derived CDR1 and CDR2 are SGDLS and YYNGEE. CDR3 coding DNA: TGTGCCAGCAGCCTGTGGACAGGGCCCAATGAAAAACTGTTTTTT. This gives the protein CASSLWTGPNEKLFF. Full variable domain (remainder filled in from reference TRBV9 and TRBJ1-4): DSGVTQTPKHLITATGQRVTLRCSPRSGDLSVYWYQQSLDQGLQFLIQYYNGEERAKGNILERFSAQQFPDLHSELNLSSLELGDSALYFCASSLWTGPNEKLFFGSGTQLSVL.

The rearrangement links TRBV7-8 to TRBJ2-1; a weak D match, TRBD2 (5 bases). V shed 4 bases and J shed 0 bases, with 13 bases lying between them. The CDR3 runs 16 residues. Germline assignment: CDR1 SGHVS and CDR2 FQNEAQ. CDR3 coding DNA: TGTGCCAGCAGCTCTCGAGGGCGGAGCTCCTACAATGAGCAGTTCTTC. Translation: CASSSRGRSSYNEQFF.

The V call is TRBV30, the J call TRBJ2-2; 8 bases line up with TRBD1. V lost 0 bases to trimming and J lost 4 bases; unmatched junction nucleotides: 7. Germline CDR1 reads GTSNPN; CDR2 reads SVGIG (reference sequence). The length of the CDR3 is 16 residues. This CDR3 is CAWSVPGTGITGELFF. CDR3 coding DNA: TGTGCCTGGAGTGTCCCCGGGACAGGTATCACCGGGGAGCTGTTTTTT.

J is TRBJ2-5 and V is TRBV11-1, with 8 bases lining up with TRBD2. V lost 3 bases and J lost 4; bases outside the gene matches: 10. CDR1 and CDR2 (germline): SGHAT, FQDESV (reference sequence). The CDR3 runs to 16 residues. In nucleotides, the CDR3 is TGTGCCAGCAGCTTCTGGCGGGGGGCGGAAGGAGAGACCCAGTACTTC. Translation gives CASSFWRGAEGETQYF.

This clone was seen once. The V gene is TRBV11-1, the J gene TRBJ2-5; 12 bases match TRBD2. V shed 1 base, J shed 5 bases, and the junction held 2 bases outside the gene matches. Germline V lookup: CDR1 SGHAT, CDR2 FQDESV (reference sequence). This CDR3 spans 15 amino acids. DNA of the CDR3: TGTGCCAGCAGCTTAGGCACTAGCGGGGGGGAGACCCAGTACTTC. Protein sequence: CASSLGTSGGETQYF.

The rearrangement links TRBV24-1 to TRBJ1-5, with TRBD1 matching 7 bases. The length of the CDR3 is 17 residues. Per the germline V gene, CDR1 is KGHDR and CDR2 is SFDVKD. The V gene end was trimmed by 4 bases and the J gene end by 2 bases; junction bases not matched to a gene: 10. Here the CDR3 DNA reads TGTGCCACCAGTGAATCCCCCGAGGGGGCAGGCAATCAGCCCCAGCATTTT. Its protein product is CATSESPEGAGNQPQHF.

This clone was found many times. J is TRBJ1-6 and V is TRBV28, with a possible D match to TRBD1 (5 bases). The V gene's germline CDR1 is MDHEN and CDR2 SYDVKM. The CDR3 runs 16 residues. V was trimmed by 3 bases and J by 7 bases, leaving 16 bases between them. This CDR3 reads CASSLDLGTLNSPLHF. CDR3 nucleotides: TGTGCCAGCAGTTTGGACCTGGGGACTTTAAATTCACCCCTCCACTTT.

This chain uses TRBV4-2 with TRBJ1-6; the D gene is possibly TRBD1 (5 bases). Trimming removed 1 base at V and 4 bases at J, with 8 bases between. The CDR3 consists of 15 residues. Germline CDR1 reads LGHNA; CDR2 reads YNFKEQ. DNA of the CDR3: TGTGCCAGCAGCCAAGCTAGACAGTATAATTCACCCCTCCACTTT. It encodes CASSQARQYNSPLHF.

This chain uses TRBV24-1 with TRBJ2-1; no definite D call. Germline V gene lookup returns CDR1 KGHDR and CDR2 SFDVKD. CDR3 size: 14 residues. Trimming pared 4 bases from V and 6 bases from J, leaving 12 bases between. DNA of the CDR3: TGTGCCACCAGTGAAACCCGAGATATCAATGAGCAGTTCTTC. Translated, it gives CATSETRDINEQFF.

The chain has TRBV28 and TRBJ1-2; D is unresolved. V was trimmed by 10 bases and J by 4 bases, leaving 10 bases between them. Germline CDR1 MDHEN, CDR2 SYDVKM. The CDR3 length is 11 residues. Here the CDR3 DNA reads TGTGCCACATGGGCGAGCTATGGCTACACCTTC. It specifies CATWASYGYTF.

This clone showed up just once. This sample also contains other DNA sequences that code for the same CDR3. The chain couples TRBV5-1 to TRBJ1-2, with D maybe TRBD1 (5 bases). This CDR3 is built from 13 residues. Germline lookup yields CDR1 SGHRS and CDR2 YFSETQ. Between the trimmed V and J ends, which lost 4 bases and 2 bases, there was a span of 9 bases. The CDR3 DNA follows: TGCGCCAGCAGCCCTGGGGGGAACTATGGCTACACCTTC. This sequence encodes CASSPGGNYGYTF.

V and J are TRBV30 and TRBJ2-7; D is unresolved. Germline lookup yields CDR1 GTSNPN and CDR2 SVGIG (reference sequence). V was trimmed by 0 bases and J by 1 base, leaving 7 bases between them. This CDR3 contains 13 residues. The CDR3 DNA is TGTGCCTGGAGTGTACAACAGTCCTACGAGCAGTACTTC. It translates to CAWSVQQSYEQYF.

The chain links TRBV7-9 to TRBJ2-1; a possible D gene is TRBD2 (6 bases). V lost 5 bases and J lost 1, with 12 bases in between. The CDR3 covers 15 residues. Per germline, CDR1 SEHNR and CDR2 FQNEAQ (reference sequence). DNA for the CDR3: TGTGCCAGCAGCGCGGGACCGAAATCCTACAATGAGCAGTTCTTC. It translates to CASSAGPKSYNEQFF.

The chain uses TRBV27 and TRBJ1-5; 8 nucleotides align to TRBD1. Germline V gene data show CDR1 as MNHEY and CDR2 as SMNVEV (reference sequence). The V and J ends lost 5 bases and 7 bases, in that order; junction bases with no gene match: 10. This CDR3 is 15 amino acids long. CDR3 in DNA: TGTGCCAGCAGTGCCGGGACAGGAGGGGGACAGCCCCAGCATTTT. It yields the protein CASSAGTGGGQPQHF.

The sample holds one count of this clone. The chain employs TRBV5-1 and TRBJ2-5; 7 bases are shared with TRBD1. V shed 4 bases and J 2 bases; nucleotides not matched to a gene: 8. This CDR3 has 15 residues. Germline assignment: CDR1 SGHRS and CDR2 YFSETQ. Written as DNA, the CDR3 is TGCGCCAGCAGCCTCAGGGGGACGGAGCAAGAGACCCAGTACTTC. The encoded protein is CASSLRGTEQETQYF.

The rearrangement links TRBV19 to TRBJ2-2; D might be TRBD1 (5 bases). Germline lookup yields CDR1 LNHDA and CDR2 SQIVND (reference sequence). The CDR3 sequence is 15 residues long. V lost 6 bases, J lost 1 base, and 12 bases lay in between. The CDR3 reads CASRTDSLNTGELFF. For the CDR3, the DNA is TGTGCCAGTAGGACCGACAGCCTGAACACCGGGGAGCTGTTTTTT.

The chain links TRBV7-9 to TRBJ2-2, with 10 bases that match TRBD2. The germline V gene encodes CDR1 SEHNR and CDR2 FQNEAQ (reference sequence). The CDR3 has 17 residues. V gave up 3 bases and J gave up 3 bases; unmatched junction bases: 7. The CDR3 protein is CASSFQRTSGDTGELFF. Written as DNA, the CDR3 is TGTGCCAGCAGCTTCCAGCGGACTAGCGGTGACACCGGGGAGCTGTTTTTT.

This clone has just one count. V is TRBV11-3 and J is TRBJ1-3; D possibly corresponds to TRBD1 (6 bases). The CDR3 runs to 18 residues. With 0 bases removed from V and 4 bases from J, the gap between germline ends came to 19 bases. The V gene's germline CDR1 is SGHNT and CDR2 YENEEA. CDR3 loop: CASSLDRGQPREGNTIYF. The CDR3 DNA sequence: TGTGCCAGCAGCTTAGATCGAGGACAGCCCCGGGAAGGAAACACCATATATTTT.

The V gene is TRBV30, the J gene TRBJ1-6; no clear D. CDR3 size: 14 residues. Trimming cost V 0 bases and J 7 bases, with 10 bases left between them. CDR1 is GTSNPN, CDR2 SVGIG, per germline (reference sequence). This chain's CDR3 is CAWSVPGGNSPLHF. The CDR3 nucleotides are TGTGCCTGGAGTGTACCGGGTGGGAATTCACCCCTCCACTTT.

The gene calls are TRBV27 and TRBJ2-3; D gene ambiguous. The CDR3 consists of 13 residues. V was cut by 7 bases and J by 3 bases, with 11 bases left in between. Germline CDR1 is MNHEY and CDR2 is SMNVEV (reference sequence). CDR3 DNA: TGTGCCAGCAATTTCCCCGGGACAGATACGCAGTATTTT. This sequence encodes CASNFPGTDTQYF.

The gene calls are TRBV27 and TRBJ1-1; D is undetermined. From germline, CDR1 is MNHEY and CDR2 SMNVEV (reference sequence). V was cut by 2 bases and J by 3 bases, with 10 bases left in between. This CDR3 has 14 residues. The CDR3 DNA reads as TGTGCCAGCAGTTTAAGGAGGGTGGACACTGAAGCTTTCTTT. Residues: CASSLRRVDTEAFF.

The chain links TRBV12-5 to TRBJ2-7, with TRBD1 matching 9 bases. The CDR3 is 15 residues long. Looked up from germline, CDR1 is LGHNT and CDR2 is FRNRAP. V lost 5 bases, J lost 3 bases, and 8 bases stayed unmatched. CDR3 residues: CASGTPGQGIYEQYF. The CDR3 DNA reads TGTGCTAGTGGTACACCGGGACAGGGCATCTACGAGCAGTACTTC. Looking up the rest from reference TRBV12-5 and TRBJ2-7 gives the full variable domain: DARVTQTPRHKVTEMGQEVTMRCQPILGHNTVFWYRQTMMQGLELLAYFRNRAPLDDSGMPKDRFSAEMPDATLATLKIQPSEPRDSAVYFCASGTPGQGIYEQYFGPGTRLTVT.

CDR3 sequence reads: CASSGGRILDTQYF. CDR3 sequence (DNA): TGTGCCAGCAGCGGGGGGCGAATCTTAGATACGCAGTATTTT. The J gene is TRBJ2-3, the V gene TRBV9; possibly TRBD1 for D (6 bases). Germline CDR1 is SGDLS and CDR2 is YYNGEE. V shed 3 bases and J shed 5 bases, with 13 bases lying between them. The CDR3 runs to 14 residues.

This chain links TRBV7-2 with TRBJ1-6; 7 positions agree with TRBD1. Germline CDR1 reads SGHTA; CDR2 reads FQGNSA. CDR3 length: 15 residues. Trimming removed 4 bases from V and 7 bases from J; junction bases left unmatched: 7. CDR3 bases: TGTGCCAGCAGCTCAGTGGGGACAGAAAATTCACCCCTCCACTTT. Translated: CASSSVGTENSPLHF.